This TCR beta chain came from a study of CD8+ T cells in alopecia areata. Trimming took 2 bases from V and 5 from J; bases not matched to a gene: 7. Germline V gene lookup returns CDR1 KGHSH and CDR2 LQKENI. The CDR3 extends over 15 amino acids. General observations from the study: In scalp samples, resident alphabeta T cells of normal skin are also sequenced.

On this clone itself: Its matching antigen is unknown.

Once RNA had been extracted, it was reverse transcribed into cDNA to act as the sequencing template. Measured with immunoSEQ multiplex PCR; TCRdb has only the in-frame clones, and not every one. The profile shows about 97,000 clones, roughly 41% of them singletons. Sequencing was done on a sample of CD4+ T cells sorted from blood. The source of this sequence is a human donor with alopecia areata. The chain recombines TRBV18 with TRBJ2-7; 9 bases agree with TRBD1. CDR3 region: CASSPNRGPSDEQYF. As DNA, the CDR3 is TGTGCCAGCTCACCAAACAGGGGGCCTAGCGACGAGCAGTACTTC.